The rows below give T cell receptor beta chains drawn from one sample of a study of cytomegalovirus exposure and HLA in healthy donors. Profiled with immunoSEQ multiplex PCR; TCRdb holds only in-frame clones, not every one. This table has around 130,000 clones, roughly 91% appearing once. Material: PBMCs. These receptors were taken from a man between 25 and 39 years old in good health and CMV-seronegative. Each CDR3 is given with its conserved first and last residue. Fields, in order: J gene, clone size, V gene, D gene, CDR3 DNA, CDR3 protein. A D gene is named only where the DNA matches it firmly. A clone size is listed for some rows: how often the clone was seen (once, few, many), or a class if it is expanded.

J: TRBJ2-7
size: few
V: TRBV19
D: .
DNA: TGTGCCAGTAGTATTCAGGGGATTACCGAGCAGTACTTC
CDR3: CASSIQGITEQYF

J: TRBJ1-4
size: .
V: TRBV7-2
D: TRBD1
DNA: TGTGCCAGCAGTCGATCCGGGACAGGGGATGAAAAACTGTTTTTT
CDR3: CASSRSGTGDEKLFF

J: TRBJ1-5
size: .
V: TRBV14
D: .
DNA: TGTGCCAGCAGCCAAGGGGAGGGAGTTGGTTCGCCCCAGCATTTT
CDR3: CASSQGEGVGSPQHF

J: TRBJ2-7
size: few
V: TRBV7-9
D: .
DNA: TGTGCCAGCAGCTTCGCGAGAGTTCCCGTTAAGGAGCAGTACTTC
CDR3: CASSFARVPVKEQYF

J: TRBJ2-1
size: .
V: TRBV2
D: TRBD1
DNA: TGTGCCAGCAGTTTCACCGGACAGGGACAGTTCTTC
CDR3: CASSFTGQGQFF

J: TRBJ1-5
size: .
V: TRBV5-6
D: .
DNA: TGTGCCAGCAGCTTGTGGCCCACTCAGCCCCAGCATTTT
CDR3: CASSLWPTQPQHF

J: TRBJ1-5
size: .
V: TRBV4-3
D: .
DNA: TGCGCCAGCAGCCAAGGCACAGGGATTGGCAATCAGCCCCAGCATTTT
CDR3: CASSQGTGIGNQPQHF

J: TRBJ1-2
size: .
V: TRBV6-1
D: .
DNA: TGTGCCAGCATTAACGGAGTTCGGGGTGGCTACACCTTC
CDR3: CASINGVRGGYTF

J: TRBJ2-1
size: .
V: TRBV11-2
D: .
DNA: TGTGCCAGCAGCTTAGGCGCACTAGCTCCCATCAATGAGCAGTTCTTC
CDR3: CASSLGALAPINEQFF

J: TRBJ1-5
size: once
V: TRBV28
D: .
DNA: TGTGCCAGCAGCCTCCCGGCAGGGGTTCAGCCCCAGCATTTT
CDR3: CASSLPAGVQPQHF

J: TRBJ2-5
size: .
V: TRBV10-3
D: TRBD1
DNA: TGTGCCATCAGTGACGGACAGGTGCAAGAGACCCAGTACTTC
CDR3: CAISDGQVQETQYF

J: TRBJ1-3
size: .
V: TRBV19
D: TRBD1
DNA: TGTGCCAGTAGTATAGGCGGCGGCAGGGGGTTCGCTGGAAACACCATATATTTT
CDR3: CASSIGGGRGFAGNTIYF

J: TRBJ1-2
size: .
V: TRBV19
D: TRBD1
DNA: TGTGCCAGTAGAGAAAACAGGGGAGAGGGAGATGGCTACACCTTC
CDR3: CASRENRGEGDGYTF

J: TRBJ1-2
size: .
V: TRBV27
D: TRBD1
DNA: TGTGCCAGCAGGTCAGGGGGCAACTATGGCTACACCTTC
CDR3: CASRSGGNYGYTF

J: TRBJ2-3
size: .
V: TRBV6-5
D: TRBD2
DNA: TGTGCCAGCACGGGGTGGGGGGGAGCAGATACGCAGTATTTT
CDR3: CASTGWGGADTQYF

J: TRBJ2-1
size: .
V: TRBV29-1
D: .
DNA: TGCAGCGGCGCGGACTACAATGAGCAGTTCTTC
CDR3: CSGADYNEQFF

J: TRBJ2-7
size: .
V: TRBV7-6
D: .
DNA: TGTGCCAGCAGCCCCCCGGGGAGGCCTTACTACGAGCAGTACTTC
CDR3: CASSPPGRPYYEQYF

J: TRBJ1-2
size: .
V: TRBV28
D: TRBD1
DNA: TGTGCCAGCAGCCAGGACAGGGCGAGCTATGGCTACACCTTC
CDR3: CASSQDRASYGYTF

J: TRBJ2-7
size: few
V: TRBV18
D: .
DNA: TGTGCCAGCTCCCCCCGGGGGGCGACATACGAGCAGTACTTC
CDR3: CASSPRGATYEQYF

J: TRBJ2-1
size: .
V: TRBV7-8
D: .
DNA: TGTGCCAGCAGCCGAAGGGGTGAGCAGTTCTTC
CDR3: CASSRRGEQFF

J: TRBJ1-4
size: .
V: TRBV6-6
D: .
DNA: TGTGCCAGCTACAGTGGCATTGAAAAACTGTTTTTT
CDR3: CASYSGIEKLFF

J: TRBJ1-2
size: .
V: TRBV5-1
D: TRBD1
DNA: TGCGCCAGCAGCCCTAGGGGGCCGGAGGGCTACACCTTC
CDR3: CASSPRGPEGYTF

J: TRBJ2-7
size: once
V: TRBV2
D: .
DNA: TGTGCCTCACAGGCGGGGTCCTCCTACGAGCAGTACTTC
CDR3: CASQAGSSYEQYF

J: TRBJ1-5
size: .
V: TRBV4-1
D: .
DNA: TGCGCCAGCAGCCAAAACAGGGATGATCAGCCCCAGCATTTT
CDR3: CASSQNRDDQPQHF

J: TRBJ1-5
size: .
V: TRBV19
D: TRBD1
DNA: TGTGCCATACAGGGGTCGGGGGGCAATCAGCCCCAGCATTTT
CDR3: CAIQGSGGNQPQHF

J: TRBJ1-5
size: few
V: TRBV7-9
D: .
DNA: TGTGCCAGCAGCTTAGCTCCGTCCGAGGAGCCCCAGCATTTT
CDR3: CASSLAPSEEPQHF

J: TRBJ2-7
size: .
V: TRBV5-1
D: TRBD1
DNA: TGCGCCAGCAGCTTGGCCCCGGGACAGATAATCTACGAGCAGTACTTC
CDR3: CASSLAPGQIIYEQYF

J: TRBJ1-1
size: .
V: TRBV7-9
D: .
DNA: TGTGCCAGCAGCTTAACGGTGAACACTGAAGCTTTCTTT
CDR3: CASSLTVNTEAFF

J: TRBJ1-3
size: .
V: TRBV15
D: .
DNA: TGTGCCACCAGCAGAGAGACTTACCCTGGAAACACCATATATTTT
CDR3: CATSRETYPGNTIYF

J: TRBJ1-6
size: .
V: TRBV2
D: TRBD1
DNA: TGTGCCAGCCATCCCCGCCCAGGGGGGAACTCACCCCTCCACTTT
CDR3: CASHPRPGGNSPLHF

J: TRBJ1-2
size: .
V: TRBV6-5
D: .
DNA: TGTGCCAGCAGTTACGGGGGCTCGGATGGCTACACCTTC
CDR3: CASSYGGSDGYTF

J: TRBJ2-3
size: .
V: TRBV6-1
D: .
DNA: TGTGCCAGCAGTGAATCGCTGGGGGCCTGGGCAGATACGCAGTATTTT
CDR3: CASSESLGAWADTQYF

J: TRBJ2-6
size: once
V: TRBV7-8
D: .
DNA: TGTGCCAGCAGCCTCAAGGGGCGGCAAAGGCACTCTGGGGCCAACGTCCTGACTTTC
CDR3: CASSLKGRQRHSGANVLTF

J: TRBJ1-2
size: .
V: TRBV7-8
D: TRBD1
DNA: TGTGCCAGCAGCTTAAGGCGGACAGGGGGATATGGCTACACCTTC
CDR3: CASSLRRTGGYGYTF

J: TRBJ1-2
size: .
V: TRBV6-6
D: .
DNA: TGTGCCAGCAGTAGAAGGGAGGGTGGCTACACCTTC
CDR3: CASSRREGGYTF

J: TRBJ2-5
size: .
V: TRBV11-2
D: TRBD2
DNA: TGTGCCAGCAGCTTCCCTAGCGGGGGGTGGGAGACCCAGTACTTC
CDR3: CASSFPSGGWETQYF

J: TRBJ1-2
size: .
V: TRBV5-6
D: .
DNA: TGTGCCAGCAGCCGGGAGATGGGAATCTATGGCTACACCTTC
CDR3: CASSREMGIYGYTF

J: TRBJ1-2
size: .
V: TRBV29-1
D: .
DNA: TGCAGCGTAGCCCTGGTGACAGCAGAAACCAGTGGCTACACCTTC
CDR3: CSVALVTAETSGYTF

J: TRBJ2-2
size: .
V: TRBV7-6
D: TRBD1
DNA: TGTGCCAGCAGCTCATCGACAGGGGAGATCGGGGAGCTGTTTTTT
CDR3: CASSSSTGEIGELFF

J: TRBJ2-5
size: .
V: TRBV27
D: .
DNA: TGTGCCAGCAGTCACAGGTTCCAAGAGACCCAGTACTTC
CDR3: CASSHRFQETQYF

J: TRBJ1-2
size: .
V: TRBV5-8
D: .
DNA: TGTGCCAGCAGCTTGCAAGGGGTGGATGGCTACACCTTC
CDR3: CASSLQGVDGYTF

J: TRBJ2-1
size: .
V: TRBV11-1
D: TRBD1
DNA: TGTGCCAGCAGCGCCAGGGACAGGGGAAGGAATGAGCAGTTCTTC
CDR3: CASSARDRGRNEQFF

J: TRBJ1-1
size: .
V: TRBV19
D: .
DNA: TGTGCCAGTAGTATAGATCTAGGGGAGGTTAGGGTCACTGAAGCTTTCTTT
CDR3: CASSIDLGEVRVTEAFF

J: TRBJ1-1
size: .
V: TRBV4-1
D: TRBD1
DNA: TGCGCCAGCAGCCAAGGAATAAAGGCAGGGGGCGACAAGGGTGAAGCTTTCTTT
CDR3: CASSQGIKAGGDKGEAFF

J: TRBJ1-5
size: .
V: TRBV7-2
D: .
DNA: TGTGCCAGCAGCTTAGGGAGGGATCAGCCCCAGCATTTT
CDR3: CASSLGRDQPQHF

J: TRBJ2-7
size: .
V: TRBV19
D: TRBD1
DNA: TGTGCCAGTAGCAGATTCGGGACAGCTTCCTACGAGCAGTACTTC
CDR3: CASSRFGTASYEQYF

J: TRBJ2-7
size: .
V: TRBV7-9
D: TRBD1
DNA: TGTGCCAGCAGCTTGCCAGGGGGCGTCAACGAGCAGTACTTC
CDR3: CASSLPGGVNEQYF

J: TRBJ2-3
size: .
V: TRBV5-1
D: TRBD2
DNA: TGCGCCAGCAGCGCGGGGGGGAGCACAGATACGCAGTATTTT
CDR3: CASSAGGSTDTQYF

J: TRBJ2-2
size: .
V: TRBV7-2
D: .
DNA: TGTGCCAGCAGCATGTCGACAGGGAACACCGGGGAGCTGTTTTTT
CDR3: CASSMSTGNTGELFF

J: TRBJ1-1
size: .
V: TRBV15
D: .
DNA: TGTGCCACCAGCAGCTCCTTGGGGGCCAACACTGAAGCTTTCTTT
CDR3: CATSSSLGANTEAFF

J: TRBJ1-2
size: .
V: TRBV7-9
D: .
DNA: TGTGCCAGCAGCGTCGGACAGACTAACTATGGCTACACCTTC
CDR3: CASSVGQTNYGYTF

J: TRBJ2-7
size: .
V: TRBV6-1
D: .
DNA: TGTGCCAGCAGTTCACGACAGTACTACGAGCAGTACTTC
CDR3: CASSSRQYYEQYF

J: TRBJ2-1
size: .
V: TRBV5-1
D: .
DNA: TGCGCCAGCAGGGTAGCGGTTAACAATGAGCAGTTCTTC
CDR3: CASRVAVNNEQFF

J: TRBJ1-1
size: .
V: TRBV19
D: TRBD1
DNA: TGTGCCAGTAGTCTCCAAGACAGGGATGAAGCTTTCTTT
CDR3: CASSLQDRDEAFF